The 22 T cell receptor beta chains below come from one sample, sequenced in a study of T cell clones after liver transplantation. Here immunoSEQ multiplex PCR was the method, and the copy in TCRdb shows in-frame clones only, minus some. The sample contains about 80,000 clones, 70% to 85% of which appear only once. The specimen comprised CD4+ T cells from blood, sampled 46 months after liver transplant. The receptor source for this set is a human patient who received a liver transplant. Some T cells may be provided by the graft donor.

The chain links TRBV7-2 to TRBJ1-1, with D possibly matching TRBD1 (6 bases). The CDR3 has 12 amino acids. V was clipped by 4 bases and J by 6 bases, with 9 bases between them. Germline V lookup: CDR1 SGHTA, CDR2 FQGNSA. The chain's CDR3 is CASSWQGSEAFF. The CDR3 nucleotides read TGTGCCAGCAGCTGGCAGGGGTCTGAAGCTTTCTTT.

With respect to this clone: One end of the junction does not line up with germline, which may come from a read error. The chain employs TRBV7-7 and TRBJ2-2; D unresolved. This CDR3 has 14 residues. Germline V lookup: CDR1 SSHAT, CDR2 FNYEAQ (reference sequence). The CDR3 DNA is TGTGCTAGCAGCTTAGATAGCCTATCCGGGGAGCTGTTTTTT. It specifies CASSLDSLSGELFF.

The count of this clone is one. CDR3 residues: CASTITLRLAGDEQFF. CDR3 bases: TGTGCCAGCACCATCACCCTTCGACTAGCGGGAGATGAGCAGTTCTTC. V gene TRBV6-6 combines with J gene TRBJ2-1; TRBD2 aligns across 12 bases. The J segment lost 8 bases and the V segment lost 7 bases, leaving 12 bases of the junction unmatched. The CDR3 has 16 residues. Germline CDR1 and CDR2: MNHNY and SVGAGI (reference sequence).

V and J are TRBV4-1 and TRBJ1-1; D ambiguous. CDR3 size: 14 residues. Trimming left V 3 bases short and J 4 bases short, with 12 bases between. The germline CDR1 and CDR2 sequences are MGHRA and YSYEKL. The CDR3 DNA sequence: TGCGCCAGCAGCCACCCCGGAGTTGTCACTGAAGCTTTCTTT. Its protein product is CASSHPGVVTEAFF.

This clone was picked up a small number of times. The chain uses TRBV5-1 and TRBJ1-3; D unresolved. Trimming shortened V by 7 bases and J by 2 bases, and 10 bases separated the two germline ends. CDR3 length equals 13 residues. Per germline, CDR1 SGHRS and CDR2 YFSETQ. CDR3 region: CASASEPGNTIYF. For the CDR3, the DNA is TGCGCCAGCGCTTCGGAACCTGGAAACACCATATATTTT. Complete variable domain (other parts from reference TRBV5-1 and TRBJ1-3): KAGVTQTPRYLIKTRGQQVTLSCSPISGHRSVSWYQQTPGQGLQFLFEYFSETQRNKGNFPGRFSGRQFSNSRSEMNVSTLELGDSALYLCASASEPGNTIYFGEGSWLTVV.

The chain couples TRBV5-6 to TRBJ2-7; D assignment may be TRBD1 or TRBD2 (6 bases each). Trimming stripped 6 bases from V and 3 bases from J, with 16 bases between. CDR1 is SGHDT and CDR2 is YYEEEE in the germline V gene. The length of the CDR3 is 14 residues. The CDR3, as DNA: TGTGCCAGCACCCCAGGGGCGGGAAGCTACGAGCAGTACTTC. Translation: CASTPGAGSYEQYF. Full variable domain (rest looked up from reference TRBV5-6 and TRBJ2-7): DAGVTQSPTHLIKTRGQQVTLRCSPKSGHDTVSWYQQALGQGPQFIFQYYEEEERQRGNFPDRFSGHQFPNYSSELNVNALLLGDSALYLCASTPGAGSYEQYFGPGTRLTVT.

Concerning this clone: The same CDR3 also results from other DNA sequences found in this sample. The V call is TRBV28, the J call TRBJ1-2; no reliable D call. Germline values: CDR1 MDHEN, CDR2 SYDVKM. The CDR3 covers 14 residues. The V and J ends lost 1 base and 0 bases respectively, with 6 bases between them. This CDR3 is CASSLYRTNYGYTF. CDR3 in DNA: TGTGCCAGCAGTTTATACCGGACTAACTATGGCTACACCTTC.

The V and J genes are TRBV7-2 and TRBJ2-1; 8 nucleotides line up with TRBD2. Germline-derived CDR1 and CDR2 are SGHTA and FQGNSA. With 3 bases clipped from V and 8 bases from J, the junction kept 6 bases outside the gene matches. The CDR3 has 14 residues. CDR3 sequence: CASSFNGRADEQFF. The CDR3 DNA sequence: TGTGCCAGCAGCTTTAACGGGAGGGCGGATGAGCAGTTCTTC.

A few counts support this clone. The chain carries TRBV19 and TRBJ2-2; perhaps TRBD1 as D (6 bases). Germline V gene lookup returns CDR1 LNHDA and CDR2 SQIVND (reference sequence). Trimming stripped 6 bases from V and 4 bases from J, with 12 bases between. CDR3 length equals 14 residues. CDR3 loop: CASSLQGLTGELFF. The CDR3 region has the DNA TGTGCCAGTAGCTTGCAGGGGCTCACCGGGGAGCTGTTTTTT.

This sequence joins TRBV18 and TRBJ2-3, with D perhaps matching TRBD1 (6 bases). The CDR3 extends over 16 amino acids. Trimming cost V 3 bases and J 3 bases, with 16 bases left between them. Per germline, CDR1 KGHSH and CDR2 LQKENI. DNA for the CDR3: TGTGCCAGCTCACCCCTCCAGGGGATCGGGACAGATACGCAGTATTTT. Its protein is CASSPLQGIGTDTQYF.

This clone was observed a few times. The V call is TRBV19, the J call TRBJ2-2, with TRBD1 matching 8 bases. From germline, CDR1 is LNHDA and CDR2 SQIVND (reference sequence). This CDR3 contains 16 residues. The trim removed 7 bases at V and 2 bases at J, leaving 9 bases unmatched. CDR3 sequence reads: CASTGSTGANTGELFF. In nucleotides, the CDR3 is TGTGCCAGTACGGGATCGACAGGGGCAAACACCGGGGAGCTGTTTTTT. The whole variable domain, remainder taken from reference TRBV19 and TRBJ2-2, is DGGITQSPKYLFRKEGQNVTLSCEQNLNHDAMYWYRQDPGQGLRLIYYSQIVNDFQKGDIAEGYSVSREKKESFPLTVTSAQKNPTAFYLCASTGSTGANTGELFFGEGSRLTVL.

This clone was seen a handful of times. CDR3 nucleotide sequence: TGTGCCAGTAGTATCTTTGGGAGAAGGACTGAAGCTTTCTTT. Translating it yields CASSIFGRRTEAFF. This rearrangement joins TRBV19 to TRBJ1-1; D is undetermined. The CDR3 is made up of 14 amino acids. Deletions cut 3 bases from V and 5 bases from J, with 13 bases between. CDR1 and CDR2 (germline): LNHDA, SQIVND (reference sequence).

The genes are TRBV30 and TRBJ1-1; D gene ambiguous. Per germline, CDR1 GTSNPN and CDR2 SVGIG (reference sequence). Trimming left V 3 bases short and J 11 bases short, with 13 bases between. CDR3 size: 11 residues. As DNA, the CDR3 is TGTGCCTGGAGAGGTCCTCTAGAGGCTTTCTTT. The encoded protein is CAWRGPLEAFF.

The chain links TRBV6-1 to TRBJ1-2; D ambiguous. The CDR3 has 9 amino acids. The germline V gene has CDR1 MNHNS and CDR2 SASEGT. The V end was cut by 5 bases, the J end by 5 bases, with 0 bases between. CDR3 residues: CASSYGYTF. CDR3 bases: TGTGCCAGCAGTTATGGCTACACCTTC.

This clone was counted at least ten times. V usage is TRBV30 and J usage is TRBJ1-1, with D hard to call. Germline assignment: CDR1 GTSNPN and CDR2 SVGIG (reference sequence). The V end was cut by 3 bases, the J end by 7 bases, with 21 bases between. This CDR3 has 15 residues. As DNA, the CDR3 is TGTGCCTGGAGCGGACTAAACGGAATAGGCGGTGAAGCTTTCTTT. Its protein product is CAWSGLNGIGGEAFF.

The chain uses TRBV10-3 and TRBJ2-1; D is unresolved. From germline, CDR1 is ENHRY and CDR2 SYGVKD. CDR3 length: 12 amino acids. Between the trimmed V and J ends, which lost 2 bases and 6 bases, there was a span of 5 bases. CDR3 coding DNA: TGTGCCATCAGTGAGAACAGCAATGAGCAGTTCTTC. As protein: CAISENSNEQFF.

This clone has just one count. The CDR3 DNA is TGTGCCAGCAGCGTAGGTAGCGGGAGGACAGATACGCAGTATTTT. It codes for CASSVGSGRTDTQYF. The rearrangement uses TRBV9 and TRBJ2-3; 10 bases map to TRBD2. CDR3 length: 15 amino acids. CDR1 is SGDLS and CDR2 is YYNGEE in the germline V gene. Trimming removed 0 bases from V and 3 bases from J; junction bases left unmatched: 1.

This chain links TRBV5-1 with TRBJ2-3; D gene ambiguous. CDR3 size: 15 residues. Trimming cost V 0 bases and J 3 bases, with 11 bases left between them. The germline gives CDR1 SGHRS, CDR2 YFSETQ. The CDR3 is CASSLARLGTDTQYF. CDR3 DNA: TGCGCCAGCAGCTTGGCCCGATTGGGGACAGATACGCAGTATTTT.

This CDR3 is CASSLDLTGELFF. The DNA of the CDR3 is TGTGCCAGCAGCTTAGATCTGACCGGGGAGCTGTTTTTT. The chain uses TRBV11-2 and TRBJ2-2; D gene uncertain. The V end was cut by 0 bases, the J end by 5 bases, with 4 bases between. In germline, CDR1 is SGHAT, CDR2 FQNNGV. CDR3 length: 13 amino acids. Looking up the rest from reference TRBV11-2 and TRBJ2-2 gives the full variable domain: EAGVAQSPRYKIIEKRQSVAFWCNPISGHATLYWYQQILGQGPKLLIQFQNNGVVDDSQLPKDRFSAERLKGVDSTLKIQPAKLEDSAVYLCASSLDLTGELFFGEGSRLTVL.

The chain is built from TRBV2 and TRBJ2-1; D remains unclear. The CDR3 consists of 13 residues. Germline V CDR1 and CDR2: SNHLY, FYNNEI. The ends were cut back, 5 bases at V and 7 bases at J, with 12 bases in the middle. CDR3 sequence reads: CASSSLELNEQFF. CDR3 sequence (DNA): TGTGCCAGCAGTTCCTTGGAACTGAATGAGCAGTTCTTC.

The chain employs TRBV28 and TRBJ1-2; D remains unclear. This CDR3 is built from 12 residues. V dropped 7 bases and J dropped 0 bases, with 6 bases sitting between them. Germline-derived CDR1 and CDR2 are MDHEN and SYDVKM. This chain's CDR3 is CASTRTNYGYTF. CDR3 sequence (DNA): TGTGCCAGCACTCGGACTAACTATGGCTACACCTTC.

The chain employs TRBV7-6 and TRBJ2-7; D ambiguous. From germline, CDR1 is SGHVS and CDR2 FNYEAQ. V lost 5 bases to trimming and J lost 1 base, with 12 bases between them. The CDR3 loop spans 14 amino acids. The CDR3 is CASSRLIQSYEQYF. The CDR3 DNA reads as TGTGCCAGCAGCCGACTGATTCAGTCCTACGAGCAGTACTTC.